The 20 T cell receptor beta chains below all came from one sample that was sequenced in a study of blood T cell repertoires in COVID-19. The protocol was immunoSEQ multiplex PCR, while the TCRdb copy is restricted to in-frame clones and leaves out a portion. The table lists about 70,000 clones, 70% to 90% of them singletons. Material: peripheral blood. The receptors come from a human donor in a cohort sampled during active COVID-19.

The chain recombines TRBV3-1 (or the pseudogene TRBV3-2) with TRBJ2-3; 8 bases line up with TRBD2. Germline loops: CDR1 LGHDT, CDR2 YNNKEL (reference sequence). The CDR3 extends over 15 amino acids. V lost 4 bases and J lost 0; bases outside the gene matches: 3. CDR3 DNA sequence: TGTGCCAGCAGCCTACTAGCGGTCAGCACAGATACGCAGTATTTT. It yields the protein CASSLLAVSTDTQYF.

In its sample, this clone was seen once. The CDR3: CSAHRGGGETQYF. DNA for the CDR3: TGCAGCGCCCACAGGGGTGGAGGGGAGACCCAGTACTTC. The J gene is TRBJ2-5, the V gene TRBV29-1, with D possibly matching TRBD1 (7 bases). Trimming removed 7 bases at V and 5 bases at J, with 17 bases between. Germline lookup yields CDR1 SQVTM and CDR2 ANQGSEA. The CDR3 is 13 residues long. Full variable domain (remainder filled in from reference TRBV29-1 and TRBJ2-5): SAVISQKPSRDICQRGTSLTIQCQVDSQVTMMFWYRQQPGQSLTLIATANQGSEATYESGFVIDKFPISRPNLTFSTLTVSNMSPEDSSIYLCSAHRGGGETQYFGPGTRLLVL.

The CDR3 nucleotides are TGTGCCAGCAGCCCGCGACTAGACACTGAAGCTTTCTTT. Translated: CASSPRLDTEAFF. The V call is TRBV9, the J call TRBJ1-1; D unresolved. The CDR3 totals 13 residues. Germline values: CDR1 SGDLS, CDR2 YYNGEE. The V end lost 4 bases, the J end lost 3 bases, and 10 bases lay between the germline ends. The full variable domain, completed using reference TRBV9 and TRBJ1-1, is DSGVTQTPKHLITATGQRVTLRCSPRSGDLSVYWYQQSLDQGLQFLIQYYNGEERAKGNILERFSAQQFPDLHSELNLSSLELGDSALYFCASSPRLDTEAFFGQGTRLTVV.

This clone was detected only once. V gene TRBV18 combines with J gene TRBJ2-1; 10 positions match TRBD1. Trimming removed 2 bases from V and 5 bases from J; junction bases left unmatched: 6. The CDR3 contains 16 residues. Germline CDR1 and CDR2: KGHSH and LQKENI. The CDR3 here is CASSPAGQGGDNEQFF. The CDR3 bases are TGTGCCAGCTCACCAGCAGGACAGGGGGGAGACAATGAGCAGTTCTTC.

The DNA for the CDR3 is TGTGCCAGCAGGGGGGACAGAGATAATTCACCCCTCCACTTT. Its translation: CASRGDRDNSPLHF. V gene TRBV2 combines with J gene TRBJ1-6; 7 bases are shared with TRBD1. Per the germline V gene, CDR1 is SNHLY and CDR2 is FYNNEI. The CDR3 has 14 amino acids. V dropped 6 bases and J dropped 5; count of bases not matched to a gene: 4. Supplemented by reference TRBV2 and TRBJ1-6, the full variable domain reads EPEVTQTPSHQVTQMGQEVILRCVPISNHLYFYWYRQILGQKVEFLVSFYNNEISEKSEIFDDQFSVERPDGSNFTLKIRSTKLEDSAMYFCASRGDRDNSPLHFGNGTRLTVT.

The chain joins TRBV27 to TRBJ2-5; 11 bases are shared with TRBD1. The CDR3 covers 16 residues. Looked up from germline, CDR1 is MNHEY and CDR2 is SMNVEV (reference sequence). The V and J ends lost 6 bases and 3 bases, in that order; junction bases with no gene match: 9. This CDR3 is CASRLTDRGREETQYF. CDR3 nucleotides: TGTGCCAGCAGACTAACGGACAGGGGGCGGGAAGAGACCCAGTACTTC.

This clone was detected only a few times. V usage is TRBV18 and J usage is TRBJ2-7, with 10 bases aligning to TRBD1. Germline V CDR1 and CDR2: KGHSH, LQKENI. The CDR3 spans 14 residues. J was trimmed by 6 bases and V by 6 bases; bases with no gene match: 8. The CDR3 nucleotides read TGTGCCAGCTCGCAGGGACAGGGGCCGGGCGAGCAGTACTTC. It codes for CASSQGQGPGEQYF. The whole variable domain, filled in from reference TRBV18 and TRBJ2-7, reads NAGVMQNPRHLVRRRGQEARLRCSPMKGHSHVYWYRQLPEEGLKFMVYLQKENIIDESGMPKERFSAEFPKEGPSILRIQQVVRGDSAAYFCASSQGQGPGEQYFGPGTRLTVT.

The CDR3 nucleotides are TGTGCCAGCAGTGAATCAGGGGGCGAAAACATTCAGTACTTC. Residues: CASSESGGENIQYF. V gene TRBV25-1 combines with J gene TRBJ2-4; 8 nucleotides agree with TRBD1. After removal of 1 base from V and 5 bases from J, the junction contained 1 base not matched to a gene. CDR3 length: 14 residues. Germline CDR1 reads MGHDK; CDR2 reads SYGVNS.

Details on this clone: Within the sample, other DNA sequences also encode this same CDR3. The V and J genes are TRBV6-5 and TRBJ1-1, with 8 positions matching TRBD1. V lost 0 bases, J lost 5 bases, and 5 bases stayed unmatched. The germline gives CDR1 MNHEY, CDR2 SVGAGI. CDR3 length equals 15 residues. The CDR3 sequence: CASSYSRQGRTEAFF. CDR3 nucleotides: TGTGCCAGCAGTTACTCGAGACAGGGGAGGACTGAAGCTTTCTTT.

J is TRBJ2-7 and V is TRBV4-3; possible D gene TRBD1, 6 bases. V gave up 0 bases and J gave up 6 bases, with 15 bases separating them. The CDR3 loop spans 15 amino acids. CDR1 LGHNA and CDR2 YSLEER come from the germline V gene. The CDR3 protein is CASSQDQAGVSEQYF. CDR3 DNA: TGCGCCAGCAGCCAAGATCAGGCAGGGGTAAGCGAGCAGTACTTC.

The V call is TRBV6-5, the J call TRBJ1-2; unclear D gene. Germline V lookup: CDR1 MNHEY, CDR2 SVGAGI. V was shortened by 8 bases and J by 6 bases, with 22 bases between the two germline ends. CDR3 length: 15 amino acids. This CDR3 reads CASFFSAGSSHGYTF. CDR3 DNA sequence: TGTGCCAGCTTTTTCTCTGCCGGGAGCTCACATGGCTACACCTTC.

This chain connects TRBV24-1 to TRBJ2-7; D is possibly TRBD1 (6 bases). CDR1 and CDR2 from the germline V gene are KGHDR and SFDVKD. This CDR3 spans 14 amino acids. The ends were cut back, 2 bases at V and 8 bases at J, with 15 bases in the middle. CDR3 in amino acids: CATSDYSGQSKQYF. The CDR3 DNA sequence: TGTGCCACCAGTGATTACTCCGGACAGAGTAAGCAGTACTTC.

This chain joins TRBV12-3 or TRBV12-4 and TRBJ1-1; D is uncertain. Trimming stripped 3 bases from V and 11 bases from J, with 16 bases between. The CDR3 runs 13 residues. CDR3 sequence: CASSLLQSPSAFF. CDR3 DNA: TGTGCCAGCAGTTTGTTACAGTCCCCATCTGCTTTCTTT.

The chain has TRBV10-3 and TRBJ2-1, with 10 bases lining up with TRBD1. Germline CDR1 and CDR2: ENHRY and SYGVKD. The CDR3 spans 17 residues. The ends lost 2 bases at V and 5 bases at J; junction bases unmatched: 9. In nucleotides, the CDR3 is TGTGCCATCAGTGAGACAGCTCCCGGGACAGGGGACAATGAGCAGTTCTTC. Translation gives CAISETAPGTGDNEQFF.

This clone was recorded a few times. The rearrangement links TRBV18 to TRBJ1-1; possibly TRBD1 for D (6 bases). Trimming pared 3 bases from V and 2 bases from J, leaving 13 bases between. Per germline, CDR1 KGHSH and CDR2 LQKENI. There are 15 residues in the CDR3. The CDR3 nucleotides read TGTGCCAGCTCACCTACGGACAGCTTTAACACTGAAGCTTTCTTT. It yields the protein CASSPTDSFNTEAFF.

The chain uses TRBV18 and TRBJ2-3; D perhaps matches TRBD1 (5 bases). Germline V CDR1 and CDR2: KGHSH, LQKENI. Trimming took 3 bases from V and 1 from J, leaving 20 bases between them. This CDR3 region has 18 residues. In DNA, the CDR3 is TGTGCCAGCTCACCCTCAAACCCCCCCGGACACGGCACAGATACGCAGTATTTT. The encoded protein is CASSPSNPPGHGTDTQYF.

V usage is TRBV12-3 or TRBV12-4 and J usage is TRBJ2-3; TRBD1 agrees at 8 bases. The CDR3 has 13 residues. With V trimmed by 5 bases and J by 6 bases, 4 bases remained unmatched. CDR3 sequence (DNA): TGTGCCAGCAGTCAGGGGGCAGGGGATACGCAGTATTTT. Its protein is CASSQGAGDTQYF.

V is TRBV11-3 and J is TRBJ1-1; D may be TRBD1 (5 bases). The CDR3 is made up of 13 amino acids. The germline gives CDR1 SGHNT, CDR2 YENEEA. Deletions cut 10 bases from V and 6 bases from J, with 18 bases between. CDR3 region: CATGVGNTAEAFF. CDR3 nucleotides: TGTGCCACGGGGGTAGGCAATACCGCTGAAGCTTTCTTT.

The J gene is TRBJ2-3, the V gene TRBV28; weak D call: TRBD1 (6 bases). This CDR3 has 15 residues. CDR1 and CDR2 from the germline V gene are MDHEN and SYDVKM. The V end lost 3 bases, the J end lost 6 bases, and 16 bases lay between the germline ends. CDR3 loop: CASSLGAVYRDTQYF. The CDR3 coding sequence is TGTGCCAGCAGTTTGGGGGCTGTGTATCGTGATACGCAGTATTTT.

Here the CDR3 reads CASSPPRGETQYF. The CDR3 DNA sequence: TGTGCCAGCTCACCACCTCGGGGAGAGACCCAGTACTTC. The chain employs TRBV18 and TRBJ2-5; D might be TRBD2 (5 bases). There are 13 residues in the CDR3. In germline, CDR1 is KGHSH, CDR2 LQKENI. Trimming removed 0 bases at V and 4 bases at J, with 6 bases between. Full variable domain (missing parts from reference TRBV18 and TRBJ2-5): NAGVMQNPRHLVRRRGQEARLRCSPMKGHSHVYWYRQLPEEGLKFMVYLQKENIIDESGMPKERFSAEFPKEGPSILRIQQVVRGDSAAYFCASSPPRGETQYFGPGTRLLVL.